The rows below give T cell receptor beta chains drawn from one sample of a study of beta chain features in type 1 diabetes. Here immunoSEQ multiplex PCR was the method, and the copy in TCRdb shows in-frame clones only, minus some. The repertoire includes 400,000 to 450,000 clones, about 15% of them detected once, and around 0.035% sits in the top ten. The source material was naive CD4+ T cells from blood. Source of these receptors: a young man in good health. Both conserved end residues are trimmed from each CDR3. The order of the fields is V gene, CDR3 length, CDR3 protein.

TRBV30 13 AWSVGLAVNNEQF
TRBV13 16 ASSSTTGGYSGANVLT
TRBV29-1 13 SAKRVGGDPDTQY
TRBV6-5 12 ASRWTRSGNEQF
TRBV18 12 ASSPDSLNQPQH
TRBV19 11 ASSIRGGETQY
TRBV6-6 9 ASRTVYEQY
TRBV7-2 13 ASITGPYRYNEQF
TRBV28 12 ASNPGQITGELF
TRBV9 12 ASSVRLVHNEQF
TRBV7-2 9 ASRGNYGYT
TRBV4-3 13 ASSQDILQVQPQH
TRBV5-8 13 ASTLQGGKMHEQY
TRBV29-1 12 SVRRTVMNTEAF
TRBV7-9 15 ASSLDHGGKENQPQH
TRBV7-9 13 ASSLGLGSTDTQY
TRBV19 11 ASNDRGSYEQY
TRBV7-2 10 ASSVDRNTQY
TRBV30 12 AWKIRASTGGYT
TRBV11-2 11 ASSFPHGETQY
TRBV7-9 14 ASSSPLGQGLNEQF
TRBV18 11 ATLRGAGETQY
TRBV9 15 ASSVPLRGGNTGELF
TRBV29-1 10 SVVQGLNEQY
TRBV15 12 ATSRDGFYYGYT
TRBV4-1 15 ASSQDKIAGGYNEQF
TRBV7-9 9 ASSSGSIQY
TRBV29-1 13 SVEPKRGGWNEQF
TRBV19 11 ASNSGYTGELF
TRBV5-4 10 ASSRTGGEQY
TRBV28 13 ASSFNGGAGETQY
TRBV6-6 12 ASSYEGKNTEAF
TRBV2 12 ASSYNRASGELF
TRBV5-1 11 ASSSGGTGEQF
TRBV30 10 AWTTGVDGYT
TRBV19 12 ASRTSGAGETQY
TRBV11-3 14 ASSLRGALYQETQY
TRBV7-2 10 ASSFIADTQY
TRBV30 13 AWSAGLASTDTQY
TRBV7-2 9 ASTPGETQY
TRBV19 11 ATGDRGPDTQY
TRBV6-6 13 ASSYSMNRGDTQY
TRBV5-1 13 ASSLSGQAKNIQY
TRBV6-6 11 ASTPRESGHST
TRBV13 10 ASSFWGTEAF
TRBV11-2 11 ASSLARTYEQY
TRBV5-6 13 ASTRQGRGTGELF